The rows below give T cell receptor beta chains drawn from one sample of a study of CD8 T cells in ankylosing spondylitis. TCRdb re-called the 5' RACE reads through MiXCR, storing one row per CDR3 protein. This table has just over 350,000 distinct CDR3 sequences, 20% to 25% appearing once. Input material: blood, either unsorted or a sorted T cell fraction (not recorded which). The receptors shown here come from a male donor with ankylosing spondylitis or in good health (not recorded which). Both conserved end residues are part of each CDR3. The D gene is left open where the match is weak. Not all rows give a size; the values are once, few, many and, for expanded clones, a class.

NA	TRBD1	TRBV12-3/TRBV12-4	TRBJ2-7	CASRGPGTVNEQYF	TGTGCCAGCAGAGGCCCGGGGACAGTAAACGAGCAGTACTTC
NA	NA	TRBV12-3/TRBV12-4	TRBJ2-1	CASSLAPYEQFF	TGTGCCAGCAGTTTAGCTCCCTACGAGCAGTTCTTC
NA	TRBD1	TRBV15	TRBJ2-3	CATSPGPDRGTDTQYF	TGTGCCACCAGCCCTGGCCCGGACAGGGGCACAGATACGCAGTATTTT
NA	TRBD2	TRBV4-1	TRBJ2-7	CASSPSPSGGADEQYF	TGCGCCAGCAGCCCATCCCCTAGCGGGGGGGCGGACGAGCAGTACTTC
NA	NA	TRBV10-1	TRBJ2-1	CASSESDPGGRGEQFF	TGCGCCAGCAGTGAGTCAGATCCTGGGGGACGGGGTGAGCAGTTCTTC
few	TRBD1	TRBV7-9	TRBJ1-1	CASSLVGRGRTEAFF	TGTGCCAGCAGCTTAGTGGGCAGGGGGCGGACTGAAGCTTTCTTT
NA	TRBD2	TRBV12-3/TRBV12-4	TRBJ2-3	CASSPSGGPDTQYF	TGTGCCAGCAGCCCTAGCGGGGGGCCAGATACGCAGTATTTT
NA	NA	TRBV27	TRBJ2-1	CASSLLKGYEQFF	TGTGCCAGCAGTTTACTTAAGGGCTATGAGCAGTTCTTC
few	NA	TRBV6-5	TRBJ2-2	CASSYSTRTGELFF	TGTGCCAGCAGTTACTCAACACGGACCGGGGAGCTGTTTTTT
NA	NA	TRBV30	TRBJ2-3	CAWSVLGRGDTQYF	TGTGCCTGGAGTGTACTCGGCCGAGGAGATACGCAGTATTTT
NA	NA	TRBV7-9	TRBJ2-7	CASSPLTDSFHEQYF	TGTGCCAGCAGCCCTTTGACAGATTCATTCCACGAGCAGTACTTC
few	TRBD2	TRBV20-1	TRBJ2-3	CSPRGGRTTDTQYF	TGCAGTCCGCGGGGGGGACGGACCACAGATACGCAGTATTTT
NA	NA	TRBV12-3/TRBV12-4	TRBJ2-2	CASSTSGGGPFIENTGELFF	TGTGCCAGCAGCACCTCTGGGGGGGGGCCATTTATCGAGAACACCGGGGAGCTGTTTTTT
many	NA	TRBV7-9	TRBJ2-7	CASSLGREQYF	TGTGCCAGCAGCCTAGGGAGGGAGCAGTACTTC
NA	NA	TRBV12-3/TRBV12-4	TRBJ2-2	CASSPPLGAGELFF	TGTGCCAGCAGTCCCCCCTTAGGGGCCGGGGAGCTGTTTTTT
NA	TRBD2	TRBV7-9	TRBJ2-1	CASSLGAGGISYNEQFF	TGTGCCAGCAGCTTGGGGGCGGGGGGAATCTCCTACAATGAGCAGTTCTTC
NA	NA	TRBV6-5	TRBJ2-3	CASSYRVGTDTQYF	TGTGCCAGCAGTTACCGGGTGGGCACAGATACGCAGTATTTT